This T cell receptor beta chain was retrieved from a study of blood T cell repertoires in COVID-19. Germline-derived CDR1 and CDR2 are LNHDA and SQIVND (reference sequence). The V gene lost 2 bases and the J gene lost 5 bases, with 10 bases spanning the gap. The CDR3 is 14 residues long. Repertoires were generated with immunoSEQ multiplex PCR, while TCRdb's copy carries only in-frame clones and drops some. In the table there are fewer than 250,000 clones, approximately 80% of which are singletons. The TCR comes from a woman aged 40 to 49 with acute COVID-19. The sample comprised PBMCs or T cells enriched from blood (not recorded which). The chain employs TRBV19 and TRBJ1-5; a weak D match, TRBD1 (5 bases). The CDR3 here is CASSIQGLDQPQHF. The DNA of the CDR3 is TGTGCCAGTAGTATACAGGGTCTGGATCAGCCCCAGCATTTT.